This entry concerns a single TCR beta chain. Its antigen is as yet unknown. cDNA serving as the sequencing template came from extracted, reverse transcribed RNA. Sequenced by immunoSEQ multiplex PCR; TCRdb stores in-frame clones only, minus some. The sample has about 150,000 clones; about 54% are singletons. It was from PBMCs that CD4+ and CD8+ T cells were sorted. These data belong to a study of CD8+ T cells in alopecia areata. The germline V gene has CDR1 KGHSH and CDR2 LQKENI. The CDR3 runs to 16 residues. V lost 1 base to trimming and J lost 2 bases, with 15 bases between them. Study findings and constraints: When scalp samples are sequenced, resident alphabeta T cells of normal skin are also captured.

The receptor was isolated from a human donor in good health. Sequenced: CD4+ T cells sorted from blood. The J gene is TRBJ2-7, the V gene TRBV18; D is ambiguous. The CDR3 spells CASSPRPVKLTYEQYF. In nucleotides, the CDR3 is TGTGCCAGCTCACCACGACCGGTGAAGCTAACCTACGAGCAGTACTTC.